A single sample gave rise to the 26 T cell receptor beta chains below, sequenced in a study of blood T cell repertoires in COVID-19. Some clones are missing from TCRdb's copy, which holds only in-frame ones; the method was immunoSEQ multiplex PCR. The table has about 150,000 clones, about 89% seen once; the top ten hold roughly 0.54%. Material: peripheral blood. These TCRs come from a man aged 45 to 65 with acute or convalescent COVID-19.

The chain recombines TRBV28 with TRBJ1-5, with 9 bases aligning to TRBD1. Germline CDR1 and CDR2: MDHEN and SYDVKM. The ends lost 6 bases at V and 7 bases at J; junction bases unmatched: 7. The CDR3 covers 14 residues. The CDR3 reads CASRPTGGGQPQHF. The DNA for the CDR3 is TGTGCCAGCAGGCCGACAGGGGGAGGCCAGCCCCAGCATTTT.

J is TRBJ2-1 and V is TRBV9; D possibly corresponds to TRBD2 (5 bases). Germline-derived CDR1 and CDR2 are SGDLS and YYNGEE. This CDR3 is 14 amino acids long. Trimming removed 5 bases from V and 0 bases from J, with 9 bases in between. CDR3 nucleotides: TGTGCCAGCAGAGCGGTTAGCTCCTACAATGAGCAGTTCTTC. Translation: CASRAVSSYNEQFF.

DNA of the CDR3: TGTGCCAGCAGCCCCACAGGGAATCAGCCCCAGCATTTT. Its translation: CASSPTGNQPQHF. This rearrangement joins TRBV12-3 or TRBV12-4 to TRBJ1-5; D is perhaps TRBD1 (6 bases). This CDR3 spans 13 amino acids. V shed 6 bases and J shed 4 bases, with 10 bases lying between them.

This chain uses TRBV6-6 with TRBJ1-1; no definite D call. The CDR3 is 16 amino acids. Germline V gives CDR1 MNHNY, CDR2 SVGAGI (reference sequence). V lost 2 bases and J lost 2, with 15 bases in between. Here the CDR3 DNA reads TGTGCCAGCAGTTACGTCGGGGTTGGGCGAAACACTGAAGCTTTCTTT. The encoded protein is CASSYVGVGRNTEAFF.

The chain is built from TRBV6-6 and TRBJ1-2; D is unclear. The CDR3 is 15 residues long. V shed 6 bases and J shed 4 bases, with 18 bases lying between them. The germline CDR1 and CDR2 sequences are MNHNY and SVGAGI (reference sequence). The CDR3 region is CASSDGITGSYGYTF. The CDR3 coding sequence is TGTGCCAGCAGCGATGGGATCACCGGGAGCTATGGCTACACCTTC.

The CDR3 coding sequence is TGTGCCAGCAGTTTATTTACAGGGGCTTGGGAGACCCAGTACTTC. Amino acids: CASSLFTGAWETQYF. J is TRBJ2-5 and V is TRBV27; 7 bases are a match to TRBD1. CDR3 length: 15 residues. Germline V gives CDR1 MNHEY, CDR2 SMNVEV (reference sequence). V lost 1 base and J lost 5; bases outside the gene matches: 7.

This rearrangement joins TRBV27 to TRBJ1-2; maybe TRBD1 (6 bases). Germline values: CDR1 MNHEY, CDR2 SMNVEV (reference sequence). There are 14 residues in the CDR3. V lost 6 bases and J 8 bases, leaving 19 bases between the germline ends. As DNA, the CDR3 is TGTGCCAGCAGATCCTCCGCAGGGGTTGGGGGCTACACCTTC. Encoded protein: CASRSSAGVGGYTF.

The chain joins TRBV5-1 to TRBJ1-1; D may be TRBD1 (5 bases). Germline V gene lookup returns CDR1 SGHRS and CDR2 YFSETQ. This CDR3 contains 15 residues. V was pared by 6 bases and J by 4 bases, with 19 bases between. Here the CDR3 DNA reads TGCGCCAGCACCCTGGGGGGTTTTGCGTCCACTGAAGCTTTCTTT. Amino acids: CASTLGGFASTEAFF.

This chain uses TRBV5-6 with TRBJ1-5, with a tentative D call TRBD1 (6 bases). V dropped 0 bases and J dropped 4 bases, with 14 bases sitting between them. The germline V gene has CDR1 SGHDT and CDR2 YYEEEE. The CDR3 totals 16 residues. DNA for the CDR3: TGTGCCAGCAGCTTGGCGGGGGGGGCTCGTAATCAGCCCCAGCATTTT. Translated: CASSLAGGARNQPQHF.

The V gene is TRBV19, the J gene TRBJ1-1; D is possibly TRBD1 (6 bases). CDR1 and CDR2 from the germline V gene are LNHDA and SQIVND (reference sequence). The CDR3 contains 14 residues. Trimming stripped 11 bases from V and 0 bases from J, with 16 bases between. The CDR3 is CAARSTGLNTEAFF. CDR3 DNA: TGTGCCGCTCGGAGCACAGGGCTGAACACTGAAGCTTTCTTT.

The CDR3 region is CASSQDRGGRQPQHF. The CDR3 nucleotides are TGTGCCAGCAGCCAAGATAGGGGTGGTAGGCAGCCCCAGCATTTT. This chain joins TRBV3-1 (or the pseudogene TRBV3-2) and TRBJ1-5; a possible D gene is TRBD1 (5 bases). V was cut by 0 bases and J by 7 bases, with 13 bases left in between. Germline assignment: CDR1 LGHDT and CDR2 YNNKEL (reference sequence). The CDR3 totals 15 residues.

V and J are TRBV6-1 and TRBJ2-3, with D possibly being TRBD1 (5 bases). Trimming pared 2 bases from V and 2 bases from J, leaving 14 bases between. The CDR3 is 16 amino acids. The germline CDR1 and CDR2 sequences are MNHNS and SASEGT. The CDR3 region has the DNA TGTGCCAGCAGTGAATTCTTACAGGAAACCACAGATACGCAGTATTTT. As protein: CASSEFLQETTDTQYF.

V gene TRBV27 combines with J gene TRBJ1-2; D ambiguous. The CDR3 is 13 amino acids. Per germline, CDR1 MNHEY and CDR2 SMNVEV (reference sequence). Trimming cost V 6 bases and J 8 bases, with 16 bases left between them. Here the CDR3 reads CASSPGVGVGYTF. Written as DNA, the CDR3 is TGTGCCAGCAGCCCCGGGGTTGGGGTCGGCTACACCTTC.

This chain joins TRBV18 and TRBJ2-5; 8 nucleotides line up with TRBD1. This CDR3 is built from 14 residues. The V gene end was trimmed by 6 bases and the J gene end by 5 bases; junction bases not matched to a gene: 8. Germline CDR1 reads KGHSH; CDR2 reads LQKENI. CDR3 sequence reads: CASSGQGKVETQYF. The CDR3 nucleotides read TGTGCCAGCTCTGGACAGGGTAAAGTTGAGACCCAGTACTTC.

The CDR3 loop reads CASSPRDRPYNEQFF. The CDR3 DNA reads as TGTGCCAGCAGCCCCCGGGACAGGCCCTACAATGAGCAGTTCTTC. The V call is TRBV9, the J call TRBJ2-1, with 8 positions matching TRBD1. Germline V gene lookup returns CDR1 SGDLS and CDR2 YYNGEE. This CDR3 is built from 15 residues. V gave up 4 bases and J gave up 2 bases; unmatched junction bases: 5.

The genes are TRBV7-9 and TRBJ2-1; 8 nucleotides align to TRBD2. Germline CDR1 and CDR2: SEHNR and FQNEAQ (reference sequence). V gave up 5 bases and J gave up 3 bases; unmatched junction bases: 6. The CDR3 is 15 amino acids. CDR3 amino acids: CASSPSGSLYNEQFF. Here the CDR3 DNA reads TGTGCCAGCAGCCCCAGCGGGAGTCTCTACAATGAGCAGTTCTTC. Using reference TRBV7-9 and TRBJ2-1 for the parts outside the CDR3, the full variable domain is DTGVSQNPRHKITKRGQNVTFRCDPISEHNRLYWYRQTLGQGPEFLTYFQNEAQLEKSRLLSDRFSAERPKGSFSTLEIQRTEQGDSAMYLCASSPSGSLYNEQFFGPGTRLTVL.

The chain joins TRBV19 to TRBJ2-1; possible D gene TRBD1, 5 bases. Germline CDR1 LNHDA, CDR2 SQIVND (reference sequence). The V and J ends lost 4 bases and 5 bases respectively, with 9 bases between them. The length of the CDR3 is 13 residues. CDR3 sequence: CASSTTQDNEQFF. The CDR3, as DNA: TGTGCCAGTAGTACAACACAGGACAATGAGCAGTTCTTC. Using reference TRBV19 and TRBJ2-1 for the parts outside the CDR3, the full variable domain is DGGITQSPKYLFRKEGQNVTLSCEQNLNHDAMYWYRQDPGQGLRLIYYSQIVNDFQKGDIAEGYSVSREKKESFPLTVTSAQKNPTAFYLCASSTTQDNEQFFGPGTRLTVL.

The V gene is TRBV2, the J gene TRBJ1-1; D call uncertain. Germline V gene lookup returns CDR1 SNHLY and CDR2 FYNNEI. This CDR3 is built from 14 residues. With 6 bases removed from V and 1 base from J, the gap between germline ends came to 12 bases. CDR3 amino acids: CASRSEGQNTEAFF. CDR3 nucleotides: TGTGCCAGCAGGAGCGAGGGTCAGAACACTGAAGCTTTCTTT.

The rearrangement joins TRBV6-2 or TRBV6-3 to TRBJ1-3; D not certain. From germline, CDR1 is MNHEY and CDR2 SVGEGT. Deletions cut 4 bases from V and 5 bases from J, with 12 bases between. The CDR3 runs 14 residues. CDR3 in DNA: TGTGCCAGCAGTTTTAGAGGGAGTAGAAACACCATATATTTT. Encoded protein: CASSFRGSRNTIYF.

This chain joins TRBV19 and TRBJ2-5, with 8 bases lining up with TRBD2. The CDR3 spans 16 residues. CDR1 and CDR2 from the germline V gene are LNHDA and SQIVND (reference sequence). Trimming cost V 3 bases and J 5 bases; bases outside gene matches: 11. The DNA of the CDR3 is TGTGCCAGTAGTATCGTAGCGGGATCGATGGAGGAGACCCAGTACTTC. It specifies CASSIVAGSMEETQYF.

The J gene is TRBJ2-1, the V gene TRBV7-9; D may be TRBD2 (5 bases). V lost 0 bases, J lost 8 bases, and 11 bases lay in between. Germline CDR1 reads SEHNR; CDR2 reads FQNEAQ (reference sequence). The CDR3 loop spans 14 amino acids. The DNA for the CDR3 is TGTGCCAGCAGCTTAGCGCGGCTAGCTGATGAGCAGTTCTTC. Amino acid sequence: CASSLARLADEQFF.

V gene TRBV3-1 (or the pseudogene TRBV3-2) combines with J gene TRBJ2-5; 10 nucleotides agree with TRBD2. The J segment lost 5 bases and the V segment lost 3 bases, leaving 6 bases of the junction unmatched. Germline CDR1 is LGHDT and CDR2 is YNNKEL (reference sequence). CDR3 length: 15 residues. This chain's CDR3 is CASSQGSSGRETQYF. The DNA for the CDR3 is TGTGCCAGCAGCCAGGGGAGTAGCGGGAGGGAGACCCAGTACTTC.

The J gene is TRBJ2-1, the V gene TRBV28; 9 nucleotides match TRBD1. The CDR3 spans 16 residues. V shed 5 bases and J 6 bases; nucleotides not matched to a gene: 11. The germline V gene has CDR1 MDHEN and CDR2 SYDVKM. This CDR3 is CASSPLGDRVFNEQFF. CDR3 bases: TGTGCCAGCAGTCCCCTGGGGGACAGGGTGTTCAATGAGCAGTTCTTC.

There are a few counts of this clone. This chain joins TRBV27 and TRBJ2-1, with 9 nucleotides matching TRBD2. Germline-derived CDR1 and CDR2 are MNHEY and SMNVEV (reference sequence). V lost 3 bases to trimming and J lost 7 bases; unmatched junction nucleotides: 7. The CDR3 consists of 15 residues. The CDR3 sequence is CASSFHLAGDNEQFF. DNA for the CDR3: TGTGCCAGCAGTTTTCACTTAGCGGGAGATAATGAGCAGTTCTTC.

The chain's CDR3 is CASSEMGQGSLDTF. The DNA of the CDR3 is TGTGCCAGCAGTGAAATGGGACAGGGGTCGCTTGACACCTTC. V is TRBV6-1 and J is TRBJ1-2; 10 positions agree with TRBD1. Germline assignment: CDR1 MNHNS and CDR2 SASEGT. The CDR3 has 14 residues. J lost 12 bases, V lost 2 bases, and 9 bases had no gene match.

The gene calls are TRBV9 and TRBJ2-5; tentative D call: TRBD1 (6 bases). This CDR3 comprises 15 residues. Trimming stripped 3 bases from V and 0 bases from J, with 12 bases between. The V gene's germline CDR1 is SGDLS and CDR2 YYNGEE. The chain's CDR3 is CASSASWTDQETQYF. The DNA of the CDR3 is TGTGCCAGCAGCGCCAGTTGGACAGACCAAGAGACCCAGTACTTC.